This T cell receptor beta chain was captured by sequencing in a study of glioma-infiltrating T cells after dendritic cell vaccination (dated by TCRdb to 2016 to 2017). Turning to the overall study: The cohort included approximately 15 glioblastoma patients drawn from Phase I and II dendritic cell vaccination trials, of whom 9 were newly diagnosed and 6 had recurrent disease. Between the early 2000s and the early 2010s, the patients were given dendritic cell vaccination pulsed with autologous tumor lysate. The vaccine was prepared from monocyte-derived dendritic cells that were cultured for more than six days with IL-4 and GM-CSF and then pulsed overnight with autologous tumor lysate. Patients received three intradermal dendritic cell vaccine injections at biweekly intervals in the arm below the axilla. In glioblastoma patients vaccinated with dendritic cells, deep sequencing of TCR beta CDR3 regions served to measure tumor-infiltrating lymphocyte content and to compare repertoires between tumor and blood. Survival after dendritic cell vaccination was correlated with TCR sequencing metrics, including TIL content and tumor-blood repertoire overlap.

What the work shows at the level of the full study, not this receptor alone: Longer time to progression and overall survival after dendritic cell vaccination were predicted by higher estimated pretreatment TIL content. No direct relationship between TCR clonality and survival was found, suggesting that a diverse polyclonal response may matter. The TCR overlap response model with three groups was called speculative and said to need prospective validation. The cohort was small and heterogeneous, and full blood and tumor sets were available for few patients, with initial-recurrent tumor pairs available for even fewer patients.

TCRB CDR3 regions were amplified from 1.5 to 2 ug genomic DNA, or all available DNA if less, using the immunoSEQ assay. Multiplex PCR used 60 forward primers for TCR V beta segments and 13 reverse primers for J beta segments. To estimate reads per starting template, synthetic control templates were spiked into each sample at limiting dilution. The Illumina HiSeq System generated 87 bp sequencing reads. As for the authors' bioinformatics: PCR and sequencing errors were removed by a nearest neighbor algorithm that merged closely related sequences. TCR overlap was measured as the percentage of unique tumor TCR beta sequences that were also present in the peripheral blood of the same patient. The table comes from immuneACCESS by way of TCRdb, which keeps in-frame sequences with V and J called. Part of the clones is missing from these tables; in studies checked, under half for an unresolved V gene and the rest for unknown reasons. V and J calls and clone size are copied from that table; D and trimming were computed from the DNA. The sample data list roughly 50,000 clones, and around 89% of these were observed just once. The top ten clonotypes cover 5.3% of the sample.

V and J are trimmed by 7 bases and 2 bases, and the gene matches miss 5 bases of the junction. Via the germline V gene, CDR1 is MNHEY and CDR2 SVGAGI. Including the terminal cysteine and phenylalanine, the CDR3 comprises 15 residues. Kept here is only the CDR3 DNA, which spans 45 bases and is read in frame from base 1. In regard to this clone: What this receptor recognizes is not known. It has no much larger one-base neighbor in the sample; base qualities were not kept.

What this sample's time point label stands for: after dendritic cell vaccination, including at tumor progression/relapse. To be selected, patients needed enough residual fresh-frozen tumor tissue and more than two years of available survival data. Molecular status otherwise varied across the glioblastoma patients, but none of them carried an isocitrate dehydrogenase mutation. PBMC were collected before vaccination, two weeks after the third vaccination, and at tumor progression if tumor progression occurred. The Qiagen DNeasy Blood extraction Kit was used to extract genomic DNA. This receptor was obtained from a human donor with glioblastoma. The source was blood, collected after dendritic cell vaccination. The chain links TRBV6-5 with TRBJ2-6; 7 middle bases align to TRBD1. The sequenced DNA: TGTGCCAGCAAGAGGGGGCTTGCTGGGGCCAACGTCCTGACTTTC. Its protein reads: CASKRGLAGANVLTF.